This TCR beta chain was retrieved from a study of T-cell reconstitution after alpha-beta-depleted transplantation in children. Whole-study results and caveats: In patients about two months after transplant, alpha-beta T cells reportedly arose from several hundred expanded graft clones. Most T-cell counts and diversity one year after the transplant came from T cells that were newly produced. Day-60 TCRbeta diversity that was high in some patients was derived from surviving recipient T cells and thymic progenitors.

Details on this clonotype: Its specificity is not known.

The CDR3 loop spans 13 amino acids. Germline-derived CDR1 and CDR2 are SQVTM and ANQGSEA. V lost 2 bases to trimming and J lost 13 bases; unmatched junction nucleotides: 11. Unique molecular identifiers were incorporated during preparation of the TCRbeta library. Each CDR3 protein is one row after TCRdb ran MiXCR on the PCR reads. This sample has 200,000 to 300,000 distinct CDR3 sequences, with roughly 25% found just once. The sample was PBMCs, taken before TCRalphabeta/CD19-depleted stem cell transplant. The TCR originated in a girl aged 2 to 10 with Fanconi anemia, due to receive a stem cell transplant. This chain connects TRBV29-1 to TRBJ1-1, with 9 nucleotides matching TRBD1. The DNA of the CDR3 is TGCAGCGTTGAACTTTCTCGGACAGGGGTGAATTTCTTT. It specifies CSVELSRTGVNFF.